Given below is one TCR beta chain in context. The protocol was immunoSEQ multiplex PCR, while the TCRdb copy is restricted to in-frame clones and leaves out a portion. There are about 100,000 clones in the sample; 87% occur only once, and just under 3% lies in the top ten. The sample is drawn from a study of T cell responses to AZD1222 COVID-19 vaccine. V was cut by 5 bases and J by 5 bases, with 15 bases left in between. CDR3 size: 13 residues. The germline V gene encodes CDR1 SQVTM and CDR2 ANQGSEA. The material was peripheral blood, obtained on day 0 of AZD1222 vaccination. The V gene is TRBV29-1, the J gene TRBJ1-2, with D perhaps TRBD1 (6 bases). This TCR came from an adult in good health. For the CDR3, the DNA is TGCAGCGTTACCACAGGGTCTCGGTATGGCTACACCTTC. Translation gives CSVTTGSRYGYTF.